Below, 31 T cell receptor beta chains from the same sample are listed, as sequenced in a study of cytotoxic CD8 clonotypes in ibrutinib-treated CLL. Clones were read by immunoSEQ multiplex PCR, and TCRdb kept only the in-frame ones, dropping some. The table has some 20,000 clones, around 85% seen once. The sequences come from PBMCs, collected before ibrutinib treatment. The receptors stem from a human donor with chronic lymphocytic leukemia.

The chain carries TRBV13 and TRBJ2-7; the D gene could be TRBD1 or TRBD2 (5 bases each). This CDR3 has 12 amino acids. CDR1 and CDR2 (germline): PRHDT, FYEKMQ (reference sequence). Deletions cut 5 bases from V and 4 bases from J, with 9 bases between. CDR3 amino acids: CASSRGPYEQYF. The CDR3 DNA follows: TGTGCCAGCAGCCGGGGACCTTACGAGCAGTACTTC.

This clone was recorded only once. The chain employs TRBV19 and TRBJ1-4; weak D call: TRBD1 (6 bases). The CDR3 consists of 15 residues. The germline V gene encodes CDR1 LNHDA and CDR2 SQIVND (reference sequence). V gave up 2 bases and J gave up 4 bases, with 11 bases separating them. The CDR3 sequence is CASSIPQGINEKLFF. CDR3 nucleotide sequence: TGTGCCAGTAGTATACCCCAGGGGATTAATGAAAAACTGTTTTTT. Filled out from reference TRBV19 and TRBJ1-4, the complete variable domain reads DGGITQSPKYLFRKEGQNVTLSCEQNLNHDAMYWYRQDPGQGLRLIYYSQIVNDFQKGDIAEGYSVSREKKESFPLTVTSAQKNPTAFYLCASSIPQGINEKLFFGSGTQLSVL.

This sequence joins TRBV28 and TRBJ1-1; possible D gene TRBD1, 6 bases. The CDR3 loop spans 15 amino acids. From germline, CDR1 is MDHEN and CDR2 SYDVKM. Trimming left V 6 bases short and J 3 bases short, with 17 bases between. CDR3 sequence reads: CASRGRRGGDTEAFF. CDR3 bases: TGTGCCAGCAGGGGCCGAAGAGGGGGTGACACTGAAGCTTTCTTT.

The J gene is TRBJ1-1, the V gene TRBV18; 7 nucleotides agree with TRBD1. J was trimmed by 7 bases and V by 3 bases; bases with no gene match: 5. The CDR3 runs 13 residues. Germline V gene sequence: CDR1 KGHSH, CDR2 LQKENI. In nucleotides, the CDR3 is TGTGCCAGCTCACCGGGGCAGGGGGGTGAAGCTTTCTTT. Residues: CASSPGQGGEAFF.

V gene TRBV4-1 combines with J gene TRBJ1-2; TRBD1 might be the D (5 bases). This CDR3 region has 15 residues. Germline CDR1 and CDR2: MGHRA and YSYEKL. The V gene lost 0 bases and the J gene lost 6 bases, with 14 bases spanning the gap. The CDR3 is CASSQEPRGADGYTF. DNA for the CDR3: TGCGCCAGCAGCCAAGAGCCACGAGGGGCGGATGGCTACACCTTC.

This clone was picked up a small number of times. The chain recombines TRBV7-3 with TRBJ2-7, with 8 bases matching TRBD1. The trim removed 4 bases at V and 4 bases at J, leaving 3 bases unmatched. The CDR3 length is 13 residues. Germline CDR1 SGHTA, CDR2 FQGTGA. CDR3 loop: CASSSTGEYEQYF. DNA of the CDR3: TGTGCCAGCAGCTCGACAGGGGAATACGAGCAGTACTTC.

This clone has just a few counts. The CDR3 sequence: CASSLSPQGMGYQPQHF. CDR3 DNA sequence: TGTGCCAGCAGTTTATCCCCTCAGGGAATGGGCTATCAGCCCCAGCATTTT. This chain links TRBV28 with TRBJ1-5, with D maybe TRBD1 (5 bases). The ends were cut back, 1 base at V and 5 bases at J, with 18 bases in the middle. The CDR3 is made up of 17 amino acids. CDR1 is MDHEN and CDR2 is SYDVKM in the germline V gene. Complete variable domain (other parts from reference TRBV28 and TRBJ1-5): DVKVTQSSRYLVKRTGEKVFLECVQDMDHENMFWYRQDPGLGLRLIYFSYDVKMKEKGDIPEGYSVSREKKERFSLILESASTNQTSMYLCASSLSPQGMGYQPQHFGDGTRLSIL.

This clone showed up just a few times. The chain is built from TRBV15 and TRBJ1-5; 11 nucleotides align to TRBD1. V dropped 4 bases and J dropped 7; count of bases not matched to a gene: 3. This CDR3 contains 14 residues. Germline CDR1 LNHNV, CDR2 YYDKDF (reference sequence). The CDR3: CATSTGQGAQPQHF. The CDR3 coding sequence is TGTGCCACCAGCACCGGACAGGGGGCACAGCCCCAGCATTTT.

The chain is built from TRBV4-2 and TRBJ2-1, with 13 bases aligning to TRBD2. CDR1 and CDR2 (germline): LGHNA, YNFKEQ. V gave up 4 bases and J gave up 6 bases; unmatched junction bases: 3. The CDR3 runs 15 residues. CDR3 sequence reads: CASSLTSGGPNEQFF. CDR3 DNA sequence: TGTGCCAGCAGCCTGACTAGCGGGGGGCCCAATGAGCAGTTCTTC.

The chain carries TRBV28 and TRBJ2-2, with D hard to call. The CDR3 extends over 12 amino acids. Trimming stripped 6 bases from V and 1 base from J, with 3 bases between. Germline-derived CDR1 and CDR2 are MDHEN and SYDVKM. This CDR3 reads CASSRNTGELFF. CDR3 DNA sequence: TGTGCCAGCAGCAGGAACACCGGGGAGCTGTTTTTT.

The J gene is TRBJ2-5, the V gene TRBV7-8, with 9 bases aligning to TRBD2. Germline CDR1 and CDR2: SGHVS and FQNEAQ. Trimming took 7 bases from V and 0 from J; bases not matched to a gene: 15. This CDR3 comprises 18 residues. The CDR3 nucleotides are TGTGCCAGCAAGACTGGGCTTTGGGCGGGGGGGTACCAAGAGACCCAGTACTTC. Encoded protein: CASKTGLWAGGYQETQYF.

This chain joins TRBV30 and TRBJ2-7; TRBD1 or TRBD2 may be the D gene (5 bases each). Looked up from germline, CDR1 is GTSNPN and CDR2 is SVGIG (reference sequence). The CDR3 sequence is 17 residues long. V lost 1 base, J lost 3 bases, and 22 bases lay in between. CDR3 nucleotides: TGTGCCTGGAGTGGGGGTGGGGGACGCTCCCTCTTCTACGAGCAGTACTTC. It encodes CAWSGGGGRSLFYEQYF.

The J gene is TRBJ2-6, the V gene TRBV9; D not resolved. The CDR3 runs to 15 residues. The V gene's germline CDR1 is SGDLS and CDR2 YYNGEE. Deletions cut 3 bases from V and 0 bases from J, with 7 bases between. CDR3 bases: TGTGCCAGCAGCGGTGGTAACTCTGGGGCCAACGTCCTGACTTTC. It codes for CASSGGNSGANVLTF.

This clone was counted a single time. The CDR3 spells CASMNGREAYEQYF. The DNA for the CDR3 is TGTGCCAGCATGAATGGACGGGAGGCCTACGAGCAGTACTTC. The chain employs TRBV5-4 and TRBJ2-7; 7 positions match TRBD2. Per germline, CDR1 SGHNT and CDR2 YYREEE (reference sequence). Trimming removed 6 bases from V and 2 bases from J; junction bases left unmatched: 8. This CDR3 spans 14 amino acids.

This chain uses TRBV7-6 with TRBJ2-7; D not resolved. V lost 2 bases to trimming and J lost 3 bases, with 5 bases between them. From germline, CDR1 is SGHVS and CDR2 FNYEAQ. The CDR3 is 12 residues long. The chain's CDR3 is CASSLWGYEQYF. The CDR3 DNA is TGTGCCAGCAGCTTATGGGGCTACGAGCAGTACTTC.

V usage is TRBV29-1 and J usage is TRBJ1-1, with D tentatively TRBD1 (5 bases). Germline V gives CDR1 SQVTM, CDR2 ANQGSEA. V was trimmed by 5 bases and J by 0 bases, leaving 10 bases between them. The CDR3 covers 13 residues. The CDR3 is CSVPGPLNTEAFF. The CDR3 DNA sequence: TGCAGCGTTCCGGGGCCTTTGAACACTGAAGCTTTCTTT.

V and J are TRBV7-9 and TRBJ1-3; D is unresolved. The CDR3 sequence is 15 residues long. V was cut by 1 base and J by 0 bases, with 7 bases left in between. The germline CDR1 and CDR2 sequences are SEHNR and FQNEAQ (reference sequence). CDR3 sequence reads: CASSLVRSSGNTIYF. DNA for the CDR3: TGTGCCAGCAGCTTAGTCAGGAGCTCTGGAAACACCATATATTTT.

J is TRBJ1-4 and V is TRBV9; TRBD1 might be the D (5 bases). The CDR3 extends over 15 amino acids. The ends were cut back, 0 bases at V and 8 bases at J, with 14 bases in the middle. Per the germline V gene, CDR1 is SGDLS and CDR2 is YYNGEE. CDR3 in amino acids: CASSVGGVGGEKLFF. The CDR3 coding sequence is TGTGCCAGCAGCGTAGGAGGGGTAGGAGGCGAAAAACTGTTTTTT.

The V call is TRBV7-2, the J call TRBJ1-2, with no clear D. Germline V gives CDR1 SGHTA, CDR2 FQGNSA. Trimming shortened V by 6 bases and J by 8 bases, and 13 bases separated the two germline ends. The CDR3 is made up of 12 amino acids. Written as DNA, the CDR3 is TGTGCCAGCAGTCTAGAGGGTCAAGGCTACACCTTC. The encoded protein is CASSLEGQGYTF.

Remarks on this clone: Additional DNA sequences in this sample encode the identical CDR3. CDR3 bases: TGCGCCAGCAGCCAAGCCGAGGCGGCTAACTATGGCTACACCTTC. Translated: CASSQAEAANYGYTF. V is TRBV4-3 and J is TRBJ1-2; D call uncertain. This CDR3 is 15 amino acids long. V was cut by 1 base and J by 0 bases, with 9 bases left in between. The V gene's germline CDR1 is LGHNA and CDR2 YSLEER.

The chain couples TRBV5-1 to TRBJ2-1, with TRBD2 as a possible D gene (6 bases). Trimming took 0 bases from V and 9 from J, leaving 16 bases between them. Germline V lookup: CDR1 SGHRS, CDR2 YFSETQ. CDR3 length: 15 residues. CDR3 DNA: TGCGCCAGCAGCTTGGGGGACTTTCCGAGGGTTGAGCAGTTCTTC. Translation gives CASSLGDFPRVEQFF.

The chain recombines TRBV11-2 with TRBJ2-5; no reliable D call. Between the trimmed V and J ends, which lost 0 bases and 2 bases, there was a span of 10 bases. Germline CDR1 is SGHAT and CDR2 is FQNNGV. This CDR3 region has 15 residues. The CDR3 is CASSLEGPAQETQYF. DNA for the CDR3: TGTGCCAGCAGCTTAGAAGGGCCTGCTCAAGAGACCCAGTACTTC. Together with reference TRBV11-2 and TRBJ2-5, the CDR3 gives the full variable domain: EAGVAQSPRYKIIEKRQSVAFWCNPISGHATLYWYQQILGQGPKLLIQFQNNGVVDDSQLPKDRFSAERLKGVDSTLKIQPAKLEDSAVYLCASSLEGPAQETQYFGPGTRLLVL.

The chain couples TRBV6-6 to TRBJ1-1, with TRBD1 matching 7 bases. CDR3 size: 13 residues. J lost 6 bases, V lost 4 bases, and 5 bases had no gene match. CDR1 and CDR2 (germline): MNHNY, SVGAGI (reference sequence). DNA of the CDR3: TGTGCCAGCAGTTTTCAGGGGGGCTCTGAAGCTTTCTTT. It translates to CASSFQGGSEAFF.

CDR3 in DNA: TGTGCCAGCAGGAGGGAGTCAGAAAATAATTCACCCCTCCACTTT. Its translation: CASRRESENNSPLHF. V is TRBV2 and J is TRBJ1-6; D unresolved. This CDR3 is built from 15 residues. V lost 6 bases, J lost 5 bases, and 14 bases lay in between. Per the germline V gene, CDR1 is SNHLY and CDR2 is FYNNEI. Based on the CDR3 plus reference TRBV2 and TRBJ1-6, the full variable domain is EPEVTQTPSHQVTQMGQEVILRCVPISNHLYFYWYRQILGQKVEFLVSFYNNEISEKSEIFDDQFSVERPDGSNFTLKIRSTKLEDSAMYFCASRRESENNSPLHFGNGTRLTVT.

The chain is built from TRBV6-4 and TRBJ2-3; 11 nucleotides align to TRBD2. After removal of 8 bases from V and 1 base from J, the junction contained 5 bases not matched to a gene. CDR3 size: 15 residues. Germline CDR1 and CDR2: MRHNA and SNTAGT. The CDR3 is CASRMTSGGTDTQYF. CDR3 nucleotide sequence: TGTGCCAGCCGAATGACTAGCGGGGGCACAGATACGCAGTATTTT.

This chain links TRBV28 with TRBJ1-5, with D possibly being TRBD1 (5 bases). V gave up 4 bases and J gave up 2 bases, with 18 bases separating them. Germline assignment: CDR1 MDHEN and CDR2 SYDVKM. The CDR3 loop spans 17 amino acids. CDR3 sequence: CASSWPQGSGGNQPQHF. CDR3 nucleotide sequence: TGTGCCAGCAGTTGGCCCCAGGGTTCCGGGGGCAATCAGCCCCAGCATTTT. The full variable domain, in which reference TRBV28 and TRBJ1-5 provide the parts outside the CDR3, is DVKVTQSSRYLVKRTGEKVFLECVQDMDHENMFWYRQDPGLGLRLIYFSYDVKMKEKGDIPEGYSVSREKKERFSLILESASTNQTSMYLCASSWPQGSGGNQPQHFGDGTRLSIL.

The chain couples TRBV4-3 to TRBJ1-1; D remains unclear. CDR3 length: 14 residues. Germline V lookup: CDR1 LGHNA, CDR2 YSLEER. V was pared by 2 bases and J by 0 bases, with 7 bases between. CDR3 amino acids: CASSQMALNTEAFF. For the CDR3, the DNA is TGCGCCAGCAGCCAAATGGCCTTGAACACTGAAGCTTTCTTT.

This clone showed up just a few times. CDR3 residues: CASSLDSGANVLTF. The DNA of the CDR3 is TGCGCCAGCAGCTTGGATTCTGGGGCCAACGTCCTGACTTTC. This chain joins TRBV5-1 and TRBJ2-6; D gene uncertain. The CDR3 is 14 residues long. Looked up from germline, CDR1 is SGHRS and CDR2 is YFSETQ. Trimming removed 0 bases at V and 1 base at J, with 2 bases between.

The J gene is TRBJ2-2, the V gene TRBV6-5; D is undetermined. The germline gives CDR1 MNHEY, CDR2 SVGAGI. There are 13 residues in the CDR3. Trimming stripped 6 bases from V and 5 bases from J, with 10 bases between. Written as DNA, the CDR3 is TGTGCCAGCAGCATAGACGTTACCGGGGAGCTGTTTTTT. It codes for CASSIDVTGELFF.

J is TRBJ1-2 and V is TRBV11-3; weak D call: TRBD1 (5 bases). The CDR3 runs 15 residues. The ends were cut back, 3 bases at V and 5 bases at J, with 16 bases in the middle. The germline gives CDR1 SGHNT, CDR2 YENEEA. This CDR3 is CASSFPPRGGYGYTF. CDR3 DNA sequence: TGTGCCAGCAGCTTCCCCCCACGGGGGGGATATGGCTACACCTTC.

The rearrangement uses TRBV10-2 and TRBJ2-3; D gene unclear. V was shortened by 1 base and J by 0 bases, with 5 bases between the two germline ends. Germline CDR1 and CDR2: WSHSY and SAAADI. The CDR3 sequence is 14 residues long. CDR3 protein: CASSELASTDTQYF. The CDR3 region has the DNA TGCGCCAGCAGTGAGTTGGCTAGCACAGATACGCAGTATTTT.